The 31 T cell receptor beta chains presented below share a single source sample, sequenced in a study of T cell repertoires in cytomegalovirus infection. Via MiXCR, TCRdb re-called the reads, giving one row per CDR3 protein. The table shows approximately 1,000,000 distinct CDR3 sequences, with approximately 32% occurring only once. For these TCRs, the target antigens are not known. The sample here was cultured CD8+ T cells from PBMCs, taken from culture after CMV antigen stimulation. All receptors derive from a human donor in good health (CMV status not recorded). Some clones in this sample may be carry-over from other donors' samples.

This clonotype was counted once. J is TRBJ2-2 and V is TRBV20-1; D is unresolved. V was cut by 6 bases and J by 4 bases, with 15 bases left in between. The germline gives CDR1 DFQATT, CDR2 SNEGSKA (reference sequence). The CDR3 contains 14 residues. The CDR3 nucleotides are TGCAGTGCCCCTTTAGCTTATGGCACCGGGGAGCTGTTTTTT. Residues: CSAPLAYGTGELFF.

Only a few counts were recorded for this clonotype. The chain is built from TRBV12-5 and TRBJ2-2, with no clear D. The length of the CDR3 is 11 residues. Deletions cut 7 bases from V and 6 bases from J, with 6 bases between. The germline gives CDR1 LGHNT, CDR2 FRNRAP. The CDR3 sequence: CASALPGELFF. In DNA, the CDR3 is TGTGCTAGTGCCTTGCCCGGGGAGCTGTTTTTT.

This clonotype was counted only a few times. The chain employs TRBV7-8 and TRBJ2-6; D is unclear. With 1 base removed from V and 4 bases from J, the gap between germline ends came to 8 bases. Germline CDR1 and CDR2: SGHVS and FQNEAQ. The CDR3 runs 15 residues. The CDR3 here is CASSLGSAGANVLTF. The CDR3 DNA sequence: TGTGCCAGCAGCTTAGGCAGTGCGGGGGCCAACGTCCTGACTTTC.

This clonotype was found many times. This chain joins TRBV7-2 and TRBJ2-3, with D hard to call. Trimming stripped 3 bases from V and 0 bases from J, with 13 bases between. Per the germline V gene, CDR1 is SGHTA and CDR2 is FQGNSA. The CDR3 has 16 residues. This chain's CDR3 is CASSFALGGSTDTQYF. In nucleotides, the CDR3 is TGTGCCAGCAGCTTTGCGTTGGGCGGTAGCACAGATACGCAGTATTTT.

Regarding this clonotype: The junction does not match germline at one end; this may be a read error. This chain uses TRBV7-3 with TRBJ1-1; a possible D gene is TRBD1 (6 bases). This CDR3 has 17 amino acids. CDR1 and CDR2 from the germline V gene are SGHTA and FQGTGA. Here the CDR3 DNA reads TGTACCAGCAGCTTTCTGGGGCAGGGGAGGGCGGACACTGAAGCTTTCTTT. Protein product: CTSSFLGQGRADTEAFF.

Turning to this clonotype: This is likely a read error, given that the CDR3 carries no conserved phenylalanine or tryptophan at its end. The CDR3 reads CAIRSLSVGKNQGGNSYEQYS. CDR3 DNA sequence: TGTGCCATCAGGTCTCTATCAGTGGGGAAGAACCAGGGCGGGAACTCCTACGAGCAGTACTCC. The chain combines TRBV10-3 with TRBJ2-7, with a weak D call TRBD2 (6 bases). Germline V gene sequence: CDR1 ENHRY, CDR2 SYGVKD. This CDR3 region has 21 residues. V lost 6 bases and J lost 0, with 33 bases in between.

This clonotype came up a few times. This rearrangement joins TRBV6-2 or TRBV6-3 to TRBJ2-1; TRBD2 agrees at 9 bases. After removal of 1 base from V and 1 base from J, the junction contained 5 bases not matched to a gene. CDR3 size: 17 residues. Germline assignment: CDR1 MNHEY and CDR2 SVGEGT. The CDR3 region is CASSYFAGGLSYNEQFF. In nucleotides, the CDR3 is TGTGCCAGCAGTTACTTTGCGGGGGGGCTTTCCTACAATGAGCAGTTCTTC.

This clonotype was detected only a few times. V usage is TRBV9 and J usage is TRBJ2-1; a weak D match, TRBD2 (7 bases). The V gene's germline CDR1 is SGDLS and CDR2 YYNGEE. The length of the CDR3 is 15 residues. V shed 0 bases and J shed 5 bases, with 12 bases lying between them. DNA for the CDR3: TGTGCCAGCAGCGTAGCGGGGGGCCTCCACAATGAGCAGTTCTTC. The encoded protein is CASSVAGGLHNEQFF.

The chain carries TRBV11-3 and TRBJ2-1; no firm D call. CDR3 length: 16 amino acids. Per germline, CDR1 SGHNT and CDR2 YENEEA. The V end was cut by 0 bases, the J end by 3 bases, with 12 bases between. CDR3 DNA: TGTGCCAGCAGCTTAGAACCCCCTAAGGGCTACAATGAGCAGTTCTTC. It yields the protein CASSLEPPKGYNEQFF.

Concerning this clonotype: This may arise from a read error, as a much more abundant clone is one base away. The chain carries TRBV7-2 and TRBJ2-7; 7 positions agree with TRBD1. The V gene's germline CDR1 is SGHTA and CDR2 FQGNSA. This CDR3 contains 13 residues. The CDR3 nucleotides read TGTGCCTGCAGCCAAGACAGGGTTAACGAGCAGTACGTC. As protein: CACSQDRVNEQYV.

The V and J genes are TRBV7-6 and TRBJ1-6, with D possibly matching TRBD1 (5 bases). Germline assignment: CDR1 SGHVS and CDR2 FNYEAQ. There are 16 residues in the CDR3. Trimming pared 5 bases from V and 5 bases from J, leaving 16 bases between. The CDR3 nucleotides read TGTGCCAGCAGCCAGTTTCGGGACGGGAATAATTCACCCCTCCACTTT. As protein: CASSQFRDGNNSPLHF. Using reference TRBV7-6 and TRBJ1-6 for the parts outside the CDR3, the full variable domain is GAGVSQSPRYKVTKRGQDVALRCDPISGHVSLYWYRQALGQGPEFLTYFNYEAQQDKSGLPNDRFSAERPEGSISTLTIQRTEQRDSAMYRCASSQFRDGNNSPLHFGNGTRLTVT.

This clonotype was seen repeatedly, ten times or more. The genes are TRBV5-4 and TRBJ2-6, with TRBD2 matching over 8 bases. The CDR3 has 20 residues. With 1 base clipped from V and 0 bases from J, the junction kept 12 bases outside the gene matches. Germline CDR1 reads SGHNT; CDR2 reads YYREEE (reference sequence). The CDR3 DNA follows: TGTGCCAGCAGCTTGCTACCCCGGGGGGGTTTCCTCTCTGGGGCCAACGTCCTGACTTTC. This gives the protein CASSLLPRGGFLSGANVLTF.

This chain links TRBV6-1 with TRBJ2-7, with 9 bases fitting TRBD1. The CDR3 is made up of 14 amino acids. Germline CDR1 is MNHNS and CDR2 is SASEGT. CDR3 protein: CVSKGTGWVYEQYV. The CDR3 nucleotides read TGTGTCAGCAAAGGGACAGGGTGGGTCTACGAGCAGTACGTC.

This clonotype appeared a few times. V gene TRBV6-2 or TRBV6-3 combines with J gene TRBJ2-1; TRBD2 matches at 7 bases. In germline, CDR1 is MNHEY, CDR2 SVGEGT. With V trimmed by 11 bases and J by 0 bases, 4 bases remained unmatched. The CDR3 runs 13 residues. The chain's CDR3 is CAVGEGSYNEQFF. The CDR3 DNA sequence: TGTGCCGTGGGGGAGGGCTCCTACAATGAGCAGTTCTTC.

In this sample, this clonotype turned up a few times. The chain combines TRBV7-6 with TRBJ1-1; D is uncertain. The CDR3 loop spans 12 amino acids. Germline CDR1 reads SGHVS; CDR2 reads FNYEAQ. The V and J ends lost 5 bases and 4 bases respectively, with 8 bases between them. The CDR3: CASSVDGTEAFF. The CDR3 bases are TGTGCCAGCAGCGTGGACGGCACTGAAGCTTTCTTT.

The chain carries TRBV5-1 and TRBJ2-1, with 7 bases that match TRBD1. The CDR3 runs 15 residues. V lost 4 bases and J lost 3; bases outside the gene matches: 7. CDR1 SGHRS and CDR2 YFSETQ come from the germline V gene. CDR3 coding DNA: TGCGCCAGCAGCCGCCGGGACAGTTACTACAATGAGCAGTTCTTC. The encoded protein is CASSRRDSYYNEQFF.

This chain connects TRBV6-6 to TRBJ1-2; 7 positions agree with TRBD1. The CDR3 spans 15 residues. Trimming took 11 bases from V and 0 from J; bases not matched to a gene: 12. The V gene's germline CDR1 is MNHNY and CDR2 SVGAGI (reference sequence). The chain's CDR3 is CAVREAGTANYGYTF. The CDR3, as DNA: TGTGCCGTTCGGGAAGCCGGGACAGCTAACTATGGCTACACCTTC.

This chain's CDR3 is CARAKANTGELFF. CDR3 DNA: TGTGCCAGAGCTAAGGCGAACACCGGGGAGCTGTTTTTT. The chain links TRBV7-9 to TRBJ2-2; D not certain. Trimming shortened V by 9 bases and J by 0 bases, and 8 bases separated the two germline ends. CDR1 SEHNR and CDR2 FQNEAQ come from the germline V gene (reference sequence). The CDR3 spans 13 residues.

The rearrangement links TRBV18 to TRBJ1-5; 8 bases agree with TRBD1. The CDR3 is 14 residues long. V shed 4 bases, J shed 6 bases, and the junction held 5 bases outside the gene matches. The V gene's germline CDR1 is KGHSH and CDR2 LQKENI. CDR3 sequence: CASSLDRVVQPQHF. CDR3 sequence (DNA): TGTGCCAGCTCACTGGACAGGGTGGTTCAGCCCCAGCATTTT.

This clonotype was counted a few times. This chain connects TRBV6-6 to TRBJ1-2; 9 bases are shared with TRBD1. The CDR3 consists of 17 residues. J gave up 4 bases and V 2 bases, and 11 bases lay outside the gene matches. From germline, CDR1 is MNHNY and CDR2 SVGAGI (reference sequence). CDR3 region: CASSYTGQDRGPYGYTF. The CDR3 coding sequence is TGTGCCAGCAGTTACACCGGTCAGGACAGGGGCCCCTATGGCTACACCTTC.

In this sample, this clonotype turned up a few times. The V and J genes are TRBV27 and TRBJ1-1; 8 nucleotides agree with TRBD1. The CDR3 sequence is 19 residues long. The J segment lost 5 bases and the V segment lost 5 bases, leaving 22 bases of the junction unmatched. Germline V gene lookup returns CDR1 MNHEY and CDR2 SMNVEV (reference sequence). The DNA of the CDR3 is TGTGCCAGCAGTCCAGCCAGGACAGGGCCGGGCCCTCTGAGGACTGAAGCTTTCTTT. Translated: CASSPARTGPGPLRTEAFF.

The chain recombines TRBV29-1 with TRBJ1-2, with TRBD1 matching over 8 bases. V shed 0 bases and J 5 bases; nucleotides not matched to a gene: 5. CDR3 size: 14 residues. The germline gives CDR1 SQVTM, CDR2 ANQGSEA. The CDR3 DNA follows: TGCAGCGTTGAAGATAGAGGGACAGGATATGGCTACACCTTC. Amino acid sequence: CSVEDRGTGYGYTF.

This chain uses TRBV6-2 or TRBV6-3 with TRBJ1-3; D gene ambiguous. CDR1 is MNHEY, CDR2 SVGEGT, per germline. Trimming stripped 10 bases from V and 1 base from J, with 5 bases between. CDR3 length: 11 residues. CDR3 protein: CATRSGNTIYF. The CDR3 nucleotides are TGTGCCACCAGGTCTGGAAACACCATATATTTT.

This clonotype was counted a few times. The V call is TRBV6-1, the J call TRBJ1-6; TRBD1 aligns across 9 bases. The germline V gene encodes CDR1 MNHNS and CDR2 SASEGT. J lost 8 bases, V lost 9 bases, and 14 bases had no gene match. The CDR3 totals 16 residues. As DNA, the CDR3 is TGTGCCAGTTTCCGGGACAGGGAATTCCATTATTCACCCCTCCACTTT. Protein: CASFRDREFHYSPLHF.

In this sample, this clonotype turned up a few times. This sequence joins TRBV28 and TRBJ1-4, with D uncertain. This CDR3 has 15 amino acids. Trimming pared 5 bases from V and 5 bases from J, leaving 15 bases between. Germline V gene lookup returns CDR1 MDHEN and CDR2 SYDVKM. The CDR3 reads CASSPVGIANEKLFF. In nucleotides, the CDR3 is TGTGCCAGCAGTCCCGTCGGTATTGCAAATGAAAAACTGTTTTTT.

This clonotype showed up just a few times. This chain links TRBV10-3 with TRBJ2-3, with 10 bases fitting TRBD2. J gave up 1 base and V 7 bases, and 5 bases lay outside the gene matches. The CDR3 totals 15 residues. CDR1 and CDR2 from the germline V gene are ENHRY and SYGVKD. The CDR3 loop reads CAITVGTSGTDTQYF. The CDR3 DNA sequence: TGTGCCATCACCGTCGGGACTAGCGGCACAGATACGCAGTATTTT.

This clonotype was seen ten or more times. The J gene is TRBJ2-1, the V gene TRBV7-6; D may match TRBD1 or TRBD2 (7 bases each). The germline V gene encodes CDR1 SGHVS and CDR2 FNYEAQ. This CDR3 contains 14 residues. V lost 4 bases, J lost 3 bases, and 10 bases lay in between. This chain's CDR3 is CASSSRGGYNEQFF. The CDR3 bases are TGTGCCAGCAGCTCCAGGGGGGGCTACAATGAGCAGTTCTTC.

J is TRBJ2-7 and V is TRBV7-9, with TRBD2 identical over 9 bases. Trimming cost V 5 bases and J 2 bases; bases outside gene matches: 7. There are 15 residues in the CDR3. The germline V gene has CDR1 SEHNR and CDR2 FQNEAQ (reference sequence). CDR3 bases: TGTGCCAGCAGCCCTGAAGCGGGGGGTGCCTACGAGCAGTACTTC. Its protein is CASSPEAGGAYEQYF.

In this sample, this clonotype turned up a few times. This sequence joins TRBV19 and TRBJ1-5; TRBD1 aligns across 10 bases. Germline V lookup: CDR1 LNHDA, CDR2 SQIVND (reference sequence). CDR3 size: 15 residues. With V trimmed by 8 bases and J by 0 bases, 4 bases remained unmatched. CDR3: CASGTGDLSNQPQHF. CDR3 DNA: TGTGCCAGTGGGACAGGGGACCTTAGCAATCAGCCCCAGCATTTT.

Note on this clonotype: One junction end does not reproduce the germline sequence, and a read error may be involved. The chain is built from TRBV7-6 and TRBJ2-2; D is unclear. The germline V gene has CDR1 SGHVS and CDR2 FNYEAQ. The CDR3 is 13 residues long. CDR3 nucleotides: TGTGCCAGCAGGGCAGAGAACACCGAGGAGCTGTTTTTT. This translates into CASRAENTEELFF.

This clonotype has a handful of counts. The chain combines TRBV20-1 with TRBJ2-5; D gene unclear. Looked up from germline, CDR1 is DFQATT and CDR2 is SNEGSKA (reference sequence). Trimming stripped 0 bases from V and 0 bases from J, with 14 bases between. This CDR3 spans 16 amino acids. The CDR3: CSARDSVAYYQETQYF. The CDR3 DNA sequence: TGCAGTGCTAGAGATTCGGTAGCATATTACCAAGAGACCCAGTACTTC.